This note documents a single T cell receptor beta chain sequence. Its antigen is still unknown. The sample belongs to a study of cytomegalovirus exposure and HLA in healthy donors. On the study more broadly: For the approximately 410 genotyped donors, 75% to 90% fell within the Caucasian-associated ancestry cluster. Regarding the study as a whole: Cytomegalovirus association was assigned to under 200 TCR beta chains.

V lost 3 bases, J lost 9 bases, and 5 bases stayed unmatched. CDR1 and CDR2 from the germline V gene are LNHDA and SQIVND (reference sequence). This CDR3 has 13 residues. 60 Vbeta and 13 Jbeta primers were used in PCR. Here immunoSEQ multiplex PCR was the method, and the copy in TCRdb shows in-frame clones only, minus some. This sample carries tens of thousands of clones, roughly four fifths of them seen once, and the ten largest clones take around 3.5%. Sequenced: PBMCs. This rearrangement joins TRBV19 to TRBJ2-1, with TRBD2 matching 7 bases. The receptor comes from a man younger than 40 in good health and CMV-seronegative. The CDR3, as DNA: TGTGCCAGTAGTATCGCGGGAGTCGGTGAGCAGTTCTTC. The encoded protein is CASSIAGVGEQFF.